The 18 T cell receptor beta chains presented below share a single source sample, sequenced in a study of blood T cell repertoires in COVID-19. Data came from immunoSEQ multiplex PCR; TCRdb stores just in-frame clones and leaves some out. The repertoire holds fewer than 200,000 clones, with over 80% as singletons. Material for sequencing was peripheral blood. These TCRs come from a man aged 25-40 years with COVID-19, enrolled during active disease.

Here the CDR3 DNA reads TGCGCCAGCAGCCAGCAGACAGGGATCTCCTACGAGCAGTACTTC. Translation gives CASSQQTGISYEQYF. The rearrangement joins TRBV4-3 to TRBJ2-7; TRBD1 matches 7 bases. The CDR3 is made up of 15 amino acids. Germline V gene data show CDR1 as LGHNA and CDR2 as YSLEER. J lost 0 bases, V lost 3 bases, and 5 bases had no gene match.

The chain couples TRBV11-2 to TRBJ2-7; 12 positions match TRBD1. The CDR3 loop spans 17 amino acids. CDR1 is SGHAT, CDR2 FQNNGV, per germline. V dropped 5 bases and J dropped 3; count of bases not matched to a gene: 11. CDR3 region: CASSPIRGTGGYYEQYF. CDR3 nucleotides: TGTGCCAGCAGCCCCATTAGGGGGACAGGGGGCTACTACGAGCAGTACTTC.

The genes are TRBV3-1 (or the pseudogene TRBV3-2) and TRBJ2-1; 14 nucleotides match TRBD2. Trimming at V came to 5 bases and at J to 0 bases, leaving 6 bases not matched to a gene. The V gene's germline CDR1 is LGHDT and CDR2 YNNKEL (reference sequence). The CDR3 contains 18 residues. The DNA of the CDR3 is TGTGCCAGCAGCAACGGACTAGCGGGGGGCGTCTCCTACAATGAGCAGTTCTTC. Protein: CASSNGLAGGVSYNEQFF.

The J gene is TRBJ1-6, the V gene TRBV30, with 11 bases identical to TRBD1. V lost 7 bases and J lost 7; bases outside the gene matches: 6. From germline, CDR1 is GTSNPN and CDR2 SVGIG (reference sequence). The CDR3 is 14 residues long. The CDR3 bases are TGTGCCTCCGGACAGGGGGCGGCAAATTCACCCCTCCACTTT. Translated, it gives CASGQGAANSPLHF.

This clone is a singleton in its sample. The rearrangement uses TRBV6-2 or TRBV6-3 and TRBJ2-3; no clear D gene. The germline gives CDR1 MNHEY, CDR2 SVGEGT. Trimming took off 0 bases at V and 10 bases at J, with 8 bases between the two ends. The CDR3 is 12 residues long. The CDR3 DNA reads TGTGCCAGCAGTTACTCGCTAGACCCGCAGTATTTT. Residues: CASSYSLDPQYF.

J is TRBJ2-7 and V is TRBV4-3; 9 bases are a match to TRBD1. Germline V gives CDR1 LGHNA, CDR2 YSLEER. The junction had 2 bases not matched to a gene; V was cut back by 0 bases and J by 2 bases. The CDR3 runs 15 residues. The chain's CDR3 is CASSQEDRGTYEQYF. The DNA for the CDR3 is TGCGCCAGCAGCCAAGAGGACAGGGGAACCTACGAGCAGTACTTC.

The V gene is TRBV7-2, the J gene TRBJ2-7; D possibly corresponds to TRBD2 (6 bases). Trimming pared 0 bases from V and 3 bases from J, leaving 9 bases between. The germline CDR1 and CDR2 sequences are SGHTA and FQGNSA. The CDR3 has 14 residues. This CDR3 reads CASSLAGGNYEQYF. The DNA of the CDR3 is TGTGCCAGCAGCTTAGCTGGAGGGAACTACGAGCAGTACTTC.

The V call is TRBV5-6, the J call TRBJ2-1, with D perhaps TRBD2 (5 bases). This CDR3 has 19 residues. The germline V gene has CDR1 SGHDT and CDR2 YYEEEE. The ends were cut back, 0 bases at V and 4 bases at J, with 23 bases in the middle. The CDR3 loop reads CASSLGPPLADYHYNEQFF. CDR3 DNA sequence: TGTGCCAGCAGCTTGGGACCCCCTTTGGCCGACTACCATTACAATGAGCAGTTCTTC.

The chain couples TRBV19 to TRBJ1-1; TRBD1 matches 8 bases. V dropped 5 bases and J dropped 0; count of bases not matched to a gene: 5. Germline CDR1 reads LNHDA; CDR2 reads SQIVND (reference sequence). The CDR3 runs 15 residues. The CDR3 DNA is TGTGCCAGTAGTCTTAGGACAGGGTTGAACACTGAAGCTTTCTTT. Translating it yields CASSLRTGLNTEAFF.

The chain links TRBV14 to TRBJ2-1; 7 positions match TRBD1. Losses at the gene ends were 1 base for V and 0 bases for J; bases not matched to a gene: 12. This CDR3 has 19 residues. CDR1 SGHDN and CDR2 FVKESK come from the germline V gene. CDR3 coding DNA: TGTGCCAGCAGCCAAGTACTCAGGGGGTCATTCCGCTCCTACAATGAGCAGTTCTTC. Protein sequence: CASSQVLRGSFRSYNEQFF.

The V call is TRBV27, the J call TRBJ1-4; 7 bases are a match to TRBD1. Germline V gene sequence: CDR1 MNHEY, CDR2 SMNVEV (reference sequence). After removal of 2 bases from V and 4 bases from J, the junction contained 4 bases not matched to a gene. The CDR3 is 15 residues long. The CDR3 coding sequence is TGTGCCAGCAGTTTAACAGGGGCCCATAATGAAAAACTGTTTTTT. It encodes CASSLTGAHNEKLFF. Complete variable domain (other parts from reference TRBV27 and TRBJ1-4): EAQVTQNPRYLITVTGKKLTVTCSQNMNHEYMSWYRQDPGLGLRQIYYSMNVEVTDKGDVPEGYKVSRKEKRNFPLILESPSPNQTSLYFCASSLTGAHNEKLFFGSGTQLSVL.

V usage is TRBV25-1 and J usage is TRBJ2-5, with a possible D match to TRBD2 (5 bases). Germline assignment: CDR1 MGHDK and CDR2 SYGVNS. This CDR3 has 14 amino acids. V dropped 0 bases and J dropped 2 bases, with 7 bases sitting between them. In DNA form, the CDR3 reads TGTGCCAGCAGTGAATATGGGAGACAAGAGACCCAGTACTTC. It codes for CASSEYGRQETQYF.

V and J are TRBV27 and TRBJ2-7; weak D call: TRBD2 (6 bases). This CDR3 has 14 amino acids. Germline V gives CDR1 MNHEY, CDR2 SMNVEV (reference sequence). V lost 4 bases and J 1 base, leaving 11 bases between the germline ends. The CDR3 DNA sequence: TGTGCCAGCAGTTCTCGGGACTCGTCCTACGAGCAGTACTTC. Translating gives CASSSRDSSYEQYF.

This rearrangement joins TRBV30 to TRBJ2-7, with a tentative D call TRBD2 (7 bases). The CDR3 has 15 residues. In germline, CDR1 is GTSNPN, CDR2 SVGIG (reference sequence). V lost 2 bases to trimming and J lost 0 bases, with 14 bases between them. The DNA of the CDR3 is TGTGCCTGGAGTTCGAGGGGGGGGAGCTCCTACGAGCAGTACTTC. It codes for CAWSSRGGSSYEQYF.

This clone was counted a single time. This chain links TRBV4-3 with TRBJ2-3; 12 positions match TRBD2. The CDR3 has 18 residues. Looked up from germline, CDR1 is LGHNA and CDR2 is YSLEER. Trimming removed 0 bases from V and 3 bases from J; junction bases left unmatched: 7. This chain's CDR3 is CASSQERGTSGLTDTQYF. The CDR3 region has the DNA TGCGCCAGCAGCCAAGAACGCGGGACTAGCGGGTTGACAGATACGCAGTATTTT.

The rearrangement links TRBV7-2 to TRBJ2-5, with 7 bases aligning to TRBD2. The CDR3 has 14 residues. The germline V gene has CDR1 SGHTA and CDR2 FQGNSA. V trimming: 4 bases; J trimming: 1 base; junction bases outside the gene matches: 3. CDR3 DNA sequence: TGTGCCAGCAGCTGGGGGGGAGTCCAAGAGACCCAGTACTTC. The encoded protein is CASSWGGVQETQYF.

V and J are TRBV11-2 and TRBJ2-1, with TRBD2 matching over 7 bases. The CDR3 is 16 residues long. V was clipped by 5 bases and J by 4 bases; unmatched bases: 11. The V gene's germline CDR1 is SGHAT and CDR2 FQNNGV. The CDR3 protein is CASSVSSGGYYNEQFF. CDR3 sequence (DNA): TGTGCCAGCAGCGTGTCTAGCGGAGGATATTACAATGAGCAGTTCTTC.

This chain connects TRBV6-5 to TRBJ2-5; 7 bases map to TRBD2. The length of the CDR3 is 13 residues. Trimming took 8 bases from V and 2 from J; bases not matched to a gene: 5. The germline CDR1 and CDR2 sequences are MNHEY and SVGAGI. CDR3 sequence: CASGRDGQETQYF. The DNA of the CDR3 is TGTGCCAGCGGGAGGGACGGACAAGAGACCCAGTACTTC.